This T cell receptor (beta chain) emerged from a study of cytomegalovirus exposure and HLA in healthy donors. 60 Vbeta and 13 Jbeta primers were used in PCR. Assay: immunoSEQ multiplex PCR; the TCRdb copy retains only in-frame clones and omits some. Of roughly 150,000 clones listed, 75% to 90% were seen once; the top ten hold about 2.2%. CDR3 size: 15 residues. V gave up 4 bases and J gave up 4 bases; unmatched junction bases: 4. Germline values: CDR1 SGHTA, CDR2 FQGNSA. This clonotype was sampled from a male donor in good health and CMV-seronegative. The V and J genes are TRBV7-2 and TRBJ2-3, with TRBD2 matching over 11 bases. The sample consisted of PBMCs. CDR3 loop: CASSSGTSGPDTQYF. CDR3 nucleotide sequence: TGTGCCAGCAGCTCCGGGACTAGCGGTCCAGATACGCAGTATTTT.